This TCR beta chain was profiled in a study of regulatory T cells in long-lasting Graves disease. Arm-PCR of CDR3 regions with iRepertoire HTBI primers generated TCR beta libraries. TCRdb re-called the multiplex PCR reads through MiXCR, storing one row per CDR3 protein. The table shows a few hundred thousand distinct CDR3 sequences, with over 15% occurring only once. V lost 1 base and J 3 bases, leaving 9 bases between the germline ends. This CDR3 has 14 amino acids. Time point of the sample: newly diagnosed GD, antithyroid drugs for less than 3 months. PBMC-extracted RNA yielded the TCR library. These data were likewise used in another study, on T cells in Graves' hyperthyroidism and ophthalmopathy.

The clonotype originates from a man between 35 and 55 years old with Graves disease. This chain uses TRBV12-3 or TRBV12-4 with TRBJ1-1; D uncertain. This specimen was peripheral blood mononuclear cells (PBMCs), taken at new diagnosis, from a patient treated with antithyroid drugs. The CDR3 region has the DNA TGTGCCAGCAGTTTAGGTAACTCGGACACTGAAGCTTTCTTT. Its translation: CASSLGNSDTEAFF.